This paragraph covers one T cell receptor (beta chain) sequence. The germline V gene encodes CDR1 SGHRS and CDR2 YFSETQ. Trimming took off 3 bases at V and 3 bases at J, with 19 bases between the two ends. CDR3 size: 16 residues. Patients had residual fresh-frozen tumor tissue and more than two years of survival data. PBMC were collected before vaccination, two weeks after the third vaccination, and at progression. The data were taken from a study of glioma-infiltrating T cells after dendritic cell vaccination. Study-level information: Dendritic cell vaccination trial patients had either newly diagnosed or recurrent glioblastoma.

Amplification used 60 V beta primers and 13 J beta primers. TCRdb keeps only in-frame clones here, not all; method: immunoSEQ multiplex PCR. The top ten hold around 14% of the sample, which has around 89,000 clones, more than 75% seen once. This specimen was blood, taken before dendritic cell vaccination. The chain combines TRBV5-1 with TRBJ2-7; possible D gene TRBD1, 6 bases. This TCR was recovered from a human donor with glioblastoma. The CDR3 spells CASSSASGTRLYEQYF. The CDR3 DNA sequence: TGCGCCAGCAGCTCAGCTTCCGGGACAAGGCTCTACGAGCAGTACTTC.